A single sample gave rise to the 17 T cell receptor beta chains below, sequenced in a study of T cells in Graves' hyperthyroidism and ophthalmopathy. RNA transcripts yielded amplified TCR beta CDR3 regions. The HTBI primer set served for first-round RT-PCR of the TCR CDR3. MiXCR was run by TCRdb on the multiplex PCR reads, yielding one entry per CDR3 protein. The table records 600,000 to 700,000 distinct CDR3 sequences, roughly 14% of them present only once. Sequences were obtained from blood. These receptors all come from a woman in her thirties or forties with Graves' ophthalmopathy.

This clonotype is judged medium-sized. The CDR3 DNA sequence: TGTGCCAGCAGTTTCGGCGGTTTGGGCCCCGGGGAGCTGTTTTTT. Its translation is CASSFGGLGPGELFF. This sequence joins TRBV12-3 or TRBV12-4 and TRBJ2-2; D ambiguous. This CDR3 has 15 amino acids. Between the trimmed V and J ends, which lost 3 bases and 6 bases, there was a span of 14 bases.

CDR3 region: CSGLAGTTYEQYF. In nucleotides, the CDR3 is TGCAGTGGACTAGCGGGTACTACCTACGAGCAGTACTTC. The V call is TRBV20-1, the J call TRBJ2-7; 10 nucleotides match TRBD2. Germline CDR1 and CDR2: DFQATT and SNEGSKA (reference sequence). Germline trimming cut 7 bases from V and 2 bases from J; bases unmatched to any gene: 5. CDR3 length: 13 residues.

Many counts were recorded for this clonotype. V is TRBV12-3 or TRBV12-4 and J is TRBJ2-7, with 8 bases aligning to TRBD1. CDR3 length: 15 amino acids. The V segment lost 3 bases and the J segment 6 bases; nucleotides outside the gene matches: 10. CDR3 in amino acids: CASSFVYRGSGEQYF. CDR3 coding DNA: TGTGCCAGCAGTTTCGTATACAGGGGGTCGGGCGAGCAGTACTTC.

This clonotype was counted ten times or more. The genes are TRBV20-1 and TRBJ2-2; possible D gene TRBD2, 7 bases. V dropped 5 bases and J dropped 4 bases, with 14 bases sitting between them. The CDR3 consists of 14 residues. Germline V gene lookup returns CDR1 DFQATT and CDR2 SNEGSKA (reference sequence). CDR3 in DNA: TGCAGTGCTCGGGCGGGGGACACCACCGGGGAGCTGTTTTTT. This encodes CSARAGDTTGELFF.

This clonotype was picked up many times. V gene TRBV4-3 combines with J gene TRBJ2-7, with D unresolved. Trimming pared 0 bases from V and 3 bases from J, leaving 9 bases between. CDR3 size: 14 residues. CDR1 and CDR2 (germline): LGHNA, YSLEER. The CDR3 coding sequence is TGCGCCAGCAGCCAAGATCCCTCGGGCTACGAGCAGTACTTC. Translation gives CASSQDPSGYEQYF.

This clonotype has a count of ten or more. The chain links TRBV11-2 to TRBJ2-5; D unresolved. This CDR3 comprises 15 residues. The V end was cut by 3 bases, the J end by 1 base, with 12 bases between. Germline values: CDR1 SGHAT, CDR2 FQNNGV. The CDR3 loop is CASSFVRRPQETQYF. The CDR3 coding sequence is TGTGCCAGCAGCTTTGTCCGGAGACCCCAAGAGACCCAGTACTTC.

Ten or more counts support this clonotype. V usage is TRBV27 and J usage is TRBJ1-5; no reliable D call. The germline V gene encodes CDR1 MNHEY and CDR2 SMNVEV (reference sequence). There are 13 residues in the CDR3. V lost 6 bases and J lost 6, with 12 bases in between. The CDR3 DNA follows: TGTGCCAGCAGCCCAGCTTCGGTTCAGCCCCAGCATTTT. Its protein product is CASSPASVQPQHF.

This clonotype was seen repeatedly, ten times or more. In nucleotides, the CDR3 is TGTGCCAGCAGTGAAAGGGTTTGGGGGGACGGAGCTTTCTTT. Protein product: CASSERVWGDGAFF. The genes are TRBV2 and TRBJ1-1; D is possibly TRBD1 (5 bases). The length of the CDR3 is 14 residues. V was shortened by 2 bases and J by 10 bases, with 17 bases between the two germline ends. Germline CDR1 is SNHLY and CDR2 is FYNNEI.

The table lists this clonotype with a few counts. The chain links TRBV6-1 to TRBJ2-2; D call uncertain. This CDR3 is 14 amino acids long. The germline V gene encodes CDR1 MNHNS and CDR2 SASEGT. V lost 6 bases to trimming and J lost 6 bases, with 14 bases between them. The CDR3 here is CASRTTGVAGELFF. Here the CDR3 DNA reads TGTGCCAGCAGGACGACTGGGGTCGCCGGGGAGCTGTTTTTT.

V gene TRBV6-1 combines with J gene TRBJ2-5, with TRBD2 matching over 14 bases. Germline assignment: CDR1 MNHNS and CDR2 SASEGT. This CDR3 spans 17 amino acids. The J segment lost 3 bases and the V segment lost 5 bases, leaving 8 bases of the junction unmatched. DNA for the CDR3: TGTGCCAGCAGTCAACCCTCGGGACTAGCGGGAGAAGAGACCCAGTACTTC. This sequence encodes CASSQPSGLAGEETQYF.

This clonotype was detected ten times or more. The rearrangement links TRBV20-1 to TRBJ1-1; D might be TRBD1 (5 bases). V was clipped by 1 base and J by 3 bases, with 6 bases between them. The length of the CDR3 is 12 residues. Germline V gene data show CDR1 as DFQATT and CDR2 as SNEGSKA (reference sequence). Here the CDR3 DNA reads TGCAGTGCTAGAGGGGGACACACTGAAGCTTTCTTT. It is translated as CSARGGHTEAFF.

At least ten counts were recorded for this clonotype. The chain carries TRBV7-3 and TRBJ2-5; D possibly uses TRBD1 or TRBD2 (5 bases each). Germline V gene lookup returns CDR1 SGHTA and CDR2 FQGTGA. The CDR3 has 13 residues. The V gene lost 6 bases and the J gene lost 5 bases, with 13 bases spanning the gap. The chain's CDR3 is CASSTGTGETQYF. In DNA form, the CDR3 reads TGTGCCAGCAGTACGGGGACCGGGGAGACCCAGTACTTC.

This clonotype was observed a handful of times. The rearrangement uses TRBV19 and TRBJ1-1; possible D gene TRBD1, 5 bases. The V gene lost 8 bases and the J gene lost 3 bases, with 13 bases spanning the gap. Germline loops: CDR1 LNHDA, CDR2 SQIVND (reference sequence). This CDR3 region has 13 residues. CDR3: CASEPRGHTEAFF. The DNA for the CDR3 is TGTGCCAGTGAGCCTAGGGGTCACACTGAAGCTTTCTTT. The whole variable domain, filled in from reference TRBV19 and TRBJ1-1, reads DGGITQSPKYLFRKEGQNVTLSCEQNLNHDAMYWYRQDPGQGLRLIYYSQIVNDFQKGDIAEGYSVSREKKESFPLTVTSAQKNPTAFYLCASEPRGHTEAFFGQGTRLTVV.

The CDR3 DNA is TGTGCCAGCAGCCACCGGAATACGGAAGAGACCCAGTACTTC. Its protein is CASSHRNTEETQYF. The chain recombines TRBV7-9 with TRBJ2-5, with unresolved D. Per the germline V gene, CDR1 is SEHNR and CDR2 is FQNEAQ (reference sequence). This CDR3 spans 14 amino acids. Trimming stripped 5 bases from V and 3 bases from J, with 13 bases between.

This clonotype was found a few times. The chain recombines TRBV11-2 with TRBJ1-2, with 10 nucleotides matching TRBD1. Trimming at V came to 5 bases and at J to 8 bases, leaving 20 bases not matched to a gene. Germline V gene lookup returns CDR1 SGHAT and CDR2 FQNNGV. This CDR3 spans 18 amino acids. The DNA for the CDR3 is TGTGCCAGCAGCCCGCGACATATTGGACAGGGGGGAAGGGCGGGCTACACCTTC. Residues: CASSPRHIGQGGRAGYTF. The variable domain in full, with the rest retrieved from reference TRBV11-2 and TRBJ1-2, is EAGVAQSPRYKIIEKRQSVAFWCNPISGHATLYWYQQILGQGPKLLIQFQNNGVVDDSQLPKDRFSAERLKGVDSTLKIQPAKLEDSAVYLCASSPRHIGQGGRAGYTFGSGTRLTVV.

This clonotype was recorded at least ten times. The chain links TRBV29-1 to TRBJ1-1; TRBD1 agrees at 7 bases. V dropped 4 bases and J dropped 3; count of bases not matched to a gene: 8. Germline V gives CDR1 SQVTM, CDR2 ANQGSEA. The CDR3 extends over 14 amino acids. CDR3 in DNA: TGCAGCGTTGTTAAGCAGGGGGAAGACACTGAAGCTTTCTTT. Translating gives CSVVKQGEDTEAFF.

This clonotype was observed at least ten times. The V call is TRBV15, the J call TRBJ2-5; D gene ambiguous. V lost 0 bases and J lost 5, with 7 bases in between. The germline gives CDR1 LNHNV, CDR2 YYDKDF (reference sequence). The CDR3 spans 13 residues. This CDR3 reads CATSRDSRETQYF. The CDR3, as DNA: TGTGCCACCAGCAGAGATAGTCGGGAGACCCAGTACTTC.